The 2 T cell receptor beta chains listed next were all sequenced from one sample in a study of T cell responses to AZD1222 COVID-19 vaccine. Using immunoSEQ multiplex PCR, the repertoire was profiled, and TCRdb retains in-frame clones only, with some absent. The table shows fewer than 120,000 clones, with approximately 90% occurring only once. The sequencing here drew on peripheral blood, taken 28 days after the second AZD1222 dose. The receptors come from an adult who received the AZD1222 COVID-19 vaccine.

V is TRBV15 and J is TRBJ2-7; 10 bases are a match to TRBD2. J gave up 2 bases and V 2 bases, and 6 bases lay outside the gene matches. Germline V lookup: CDR1 LNHNV, CDR2 YYDKDF (reference sequence). CDR3 size: 16 residues. The CDR3: CATSRSQAGGPYEQYF. Written as DNA, the CDR3 is TGTGCCACCAGCAGATCTCAAGCGGGAGGGCCCTACGAGCAGTACTTC.

The rearrangement joins TRBV6-5 to TRBJ2-3; TRBD1 might be the D (6 bases). There are 15 residues in the CDR3. V dropped 7 bases and J dropped 2 bases, with 16 bases sitting between them. Per germline, CDR1 MNHEY and CDR2 SVGAGI. Here the CDR3 reads CASIPGQHTTDTQYF. In DNA, the CDR3 is TGTGCCAGCATCCCGGGACAACATACCACAGATACGCAGTATTTT.